This is a list of T cell receptor beta chains from one sample in a study of OX40 agonist ivuxolimab in advanced cancers. Assay: immunoSEQ multiplex PCR; the TCRdb copy retains only in-frame clones and omits some. The sample records tens of thousands of clones, around 82% being singletons. The sample in question was CD4+ or CD8+ T cells sorted from blood, obtained in a trial of the OX40 agonist ivuxolimab. These receptors were obtained from an adult with an advanced solid tumor such as melanoma, head and neck, liver or kidney cancer. The CDR3 runs from the conserved cysteine through the conserved F or W. Each record gives: clone size, D gene, V gene, J gene, CDR3 DNA, CDR3 protein. A D gene is named only where the DNA matches it firmly. Clone size, where shown, is once, few, many, or a class for clones that have expanded.

clone_size: NA
d_call: TRBD1
v_call: TRBV6-5
j_call: TRBJ2-7
cdr3_nt: TGTGCCAGCAGCTTGGGACAGGGGACCTACGAGCAGTACTTC
cdr3_aa: CASSLGQGTYEQYF

clone_size: NA
d_call: TRBD2
v_call: TRBV5-4
j_call: TRBJ2-2
cdr3_nt: TGTGCCAGCAGCTTGCGGGGGGTCCTAACCGGGGAGCTGTTTTTT
cdr3_aa: CASSLRGVLTGELFF

clone_size: NA
d_call: NA
v_call: TRBV19
j_call: TRBJ1-5
cdr3_nt: TGTGCCAGTAGTTTATCAGGGAGCAACAATCAGCCCCAGCATTTT
cdr3_aa: CASSLSGSNNQPQHF

clone_size: NA
d_call: NA
v_call: TRBV28
j_call: TRBJ1-4
cdr3_nt: TGTGCCAGCAGAGAGGGTACAACTAATGAAAAACTGTTTTTT
cdr3_aa: CASREGTTNEKLFF

clone_size: NA
d_call: NA
v_call: TRBV9
j_call: TRBJ2-1
cdr3_nt: TGTGCCAGCAGCGTAGAGGCTACGTCCAATGAGCAGTTCTTC
cdr3_aa: CASSVEATSNEQFF

clone_size: NA
d_call: NA
v_call: TRBV27
j_call: TRBJ1-2
cdr3_nt: TGTGCCAGCAGTTTATTGGGCCAGGTTGAGGGTGGCTACACCTTC
cdr3_aa: CASSLLGQVEGGYTF

clone_size: NA
d_call: TRBD1
v_call: TRBV7-9
j_call: TRBJ2-7
cdr3_nt: TGTGCCAGCAGCTTAGCAGAGTGGGACAGTCAGTACTTC
cdr3_aa: CASSLAEWDSQYF

clone_size: NA
d_call: TRBD1
v_call: TRBV6-5
j_call: TRBJ1-2
cdr3_nt: TGTGCCAGCAGTAACGACAGGGTTGGCTACACCTTC
cdr3_aa: CASSNDRVGYTF

clone_size: NA
d_call: TRBD1
v_call: TRBV27
j_call: TRBJ1-1
cdr3_nt: TGTGCCAGCAGTTTCCAGGGGGGTGAAGCTTTCTTT
cdr3_aa: CASSFQGGEAFF

clone_size: NA
d_call: NA
v_call: TRBV15
j_call: TRBJ2-7
cdr3_nt: TGTGCCACCAGCATGGAGAGGTTAGGCGAGCAGTACTTC
cdr3_aa: CATSMERLGEQYF

clone_size: NA
d_call: TRBD1
v_call: TRBV7-3
j_call: TRBJ2-2
cdr3_nt: TGTGCCAGCAGCTTAATGGGCCAGGGGGCTAACACCGGGGAGCTGTTTTTT
cdr3_aa: CASSLMGQGANTGELFF

clone_size: NA
d_call: NA
v_call: TRBV4-1
j_call: TRBJ1-2
cdr3_nt: TGCGCCAGCAGCCAAGAAGGAGGCCTGACGACGAGGGGCTACACCTTC
cdr3_aa: CASSQEGGLTTRGYTF

clone_size: NA
d_call: TRBD1
v_call: TRBV19
j_call: TRBJ1-2
cdr3_nt: TGTGCCAGTAGTATAGAAACAGGGGTCGGCTACACCTTC
cdr3_aa: CASSIETGVGYTF

clone_size: few
d_call: TRBD1
v_call: TRBV28
j_call: TRBJ1-2
cdr3_nt: TGTGCCAGCACCCTGACAGGGAATGGCTACACCTTC
cdr3_aa: CASTLTGNGYTF

clone_size: NA
d_call: TRBD1
v_call: TRBV19
j_call: TRBJ1-1
cdr3_nt: TGTGCCAGTAGGCCGGGACACCCAGGGGGCACTGAAGCTTTCTTT
cdr3_aa: CASRPGHPGGTEAFF

clone_size: once
d_call: NA
v_call: TRBV6-6
j_call: TRBJ2-3
cdr3_nt: TGTGCCAGCAGTACTGTAGATACGCAGTATTTT
cdr3_aa: CASSTVDTQYF

clone_size: few
d_call: TRBD1
v_call: TRBV6-6
j_call: TRBJ1-1
cdr3_nt: TGTGCCAGCAGTCCCCAGACAGGGCGTACTGAAGCTTTCTTT
cdr3_aa: CASSPQTGRTEAFF

clone_size: NA
d_call: NA
v_call: TRBV6-1
j_call: TRBJ2-7
cdr3_nt: TGTGCCACCTTACGGGACGGTTCCTACGAGCAGTACTTC
cdr3_aa: CATLRDGSYEQYF

clone_size: once
d_call: TRBD1
v_call: TRBV28
j_call: TRBJ1-2
cdr3_nt: TGTGCCAGCAGTCTCTTGACAGGGGGTGACTATGGCTACACCTTC
cdr3_aa: CASSLLTGGDYGYTF

clone_size: NA
d_call: TRBD1
v_call: TRBV6-6
j_call: TRBJ1-2
cdr3_nt: TGTGCCAGCAGGGGGACAGGGCTCGGCTACACCTTC
cdr3_aa: CASRGTGLGYTF

clone_size: NA
d_call: NA
v_call: TRBV6-4
j_call: TRBJ1-5
cdr3_nt: TGTGCCAGCAGTGAAGCCCCCCATGGAGCCCAGCATTTT
cdr3_aa: CASSEAPHGAQHF

clone_size: NA
d_call: NA
v_call: TRBV11-2
j_call: TRBJ1-2
cdr3_nt: TGTGCCAGCAGCTTAGTGTCGTGGGGATCTGGCTACACCTTC
cdr3_aa: CASSLVSWGSGYTF

clone_size: NA
d_call: NA
v_call: TRBV19
j_call: TRBJ1-5
cdr3_nt: TGTGCCAGTAGTACTCTATCCCCTCGGTTTCAGCCCCAGCATTTT
cdr3_aa: CASSTLSPRFQPQHF

clone_size: NA
d_call: NA
v_call: TRBV18
j_call: TRBJ1-4
cdr3_nt: TGTGCCAGCTCACCGAAAACAGGGTCTAAACTGTTTTTT
cdr3_aa: CASSPKTGSKLFF

clone_size: NA
d_call: NA
v_call: TRBV6-1
j_call: TRBJ2-1
cdr3_nt: TGTGCCAGCAAGGGTTCCCCCGGCTCCTACAATGAGCAGTTCTTC
cdr3_aa: CASKGSPGSYNEQFF

clone_size: NA
d_call: NA
v_call: TRBV19
j_call: TRBJ1-2
cdr3_nt: TGTGCCAGTAGTATCATTCACTCGGGGATTAACTATGGCTACACCTTC
cdr3_aa: CASSIIHSGINYGYTF

clone_size: few
d_call: NA
v_call: TRBV7-3
j_call: TRBJ1-6
cdr3_nt: TGTGCCAGCCCCTACGGGGAGGATAATTCACCCCTCCACTTT
cdr3_aa: CASPYGEDNSPLHF

clone_size: NA
d_call: NA
v_call: TRBV19
j_call: TRBJ2-5
cdr3_nt: TGTGCCAGTACCGCTCGGGGGAGCAAAGAGACCCAGTACTTC
cdr3_aa: CASTARGSKETQYF

clone_size: NA
d_call: NA
v_call: TRBV5-4
j_call: TRBJ1-2
cdr3_nt: TGTGCCAGCAGCTTGGCCCAGGACCAAGAAAGCTATGGCTACACCTTC
cdr3_aa: CASSLAQDQESYGYTF

clone_size: NA
d_call: NA
v_call: TRBV7-2
j_call: TRBJ2-7
cdr3_nt: TGTGCCAGCAGCTCTGACCAATGGGAGCAGTACTTC
cdr3_aa: CASSSDQWEQYF

clone_size: NA
d_call: NA
v_call: TRBV6-6
j_call: TRBJ1-2
cdr3_nt: TGTGCCAGCAGCCGGGACGGATCTAACTATGGCTACACCTTC
cdr3_aa: CASSRDGSNYGYTF

clone_size: once
d_call: NA
v_call: TRBV19
j_call: TRBJ1-1
cdr3_nt: TGTGCCAGTAGTCCATTGCAAGAGAACACTGAAGCTTTCTTT
cdr3_aa: CASSPLQENTEAFF

clone_size: once
d_call: NA
v_call: TRBV7-8
j_call: TRBJ2-2
cdr3_nt: TGTGCCAGCAACCTGGGCAACACCGGGGAGCTGTTTTTT
cdr3_aa: CASNLGNTGELFF

clone_size: NA
d_call: NA
v_call: TRBV6-1
j_call: TRBJ1-1
cdr3_nt: TGTGCCAGCAGTTACACAGGGAAAGCTTTCTTT
cdr3_aa: CASSYTGKAFF